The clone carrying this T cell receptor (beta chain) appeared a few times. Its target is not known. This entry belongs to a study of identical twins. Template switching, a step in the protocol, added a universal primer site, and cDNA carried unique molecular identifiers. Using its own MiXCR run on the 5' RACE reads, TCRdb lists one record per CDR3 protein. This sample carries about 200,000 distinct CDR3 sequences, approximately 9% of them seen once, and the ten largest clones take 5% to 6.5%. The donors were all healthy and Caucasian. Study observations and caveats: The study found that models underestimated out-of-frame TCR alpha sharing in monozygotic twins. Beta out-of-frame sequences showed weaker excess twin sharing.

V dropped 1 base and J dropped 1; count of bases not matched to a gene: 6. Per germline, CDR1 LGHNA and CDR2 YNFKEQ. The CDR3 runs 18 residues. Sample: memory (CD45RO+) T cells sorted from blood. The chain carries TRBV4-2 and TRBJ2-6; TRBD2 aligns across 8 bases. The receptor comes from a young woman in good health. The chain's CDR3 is CASSQVRGGTSGANVLTF. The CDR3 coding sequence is TGTGCCAGCAGCCAAGTCCGGGGGGGGACGTCTGGGGCCAACGTCCTGACTTTC.